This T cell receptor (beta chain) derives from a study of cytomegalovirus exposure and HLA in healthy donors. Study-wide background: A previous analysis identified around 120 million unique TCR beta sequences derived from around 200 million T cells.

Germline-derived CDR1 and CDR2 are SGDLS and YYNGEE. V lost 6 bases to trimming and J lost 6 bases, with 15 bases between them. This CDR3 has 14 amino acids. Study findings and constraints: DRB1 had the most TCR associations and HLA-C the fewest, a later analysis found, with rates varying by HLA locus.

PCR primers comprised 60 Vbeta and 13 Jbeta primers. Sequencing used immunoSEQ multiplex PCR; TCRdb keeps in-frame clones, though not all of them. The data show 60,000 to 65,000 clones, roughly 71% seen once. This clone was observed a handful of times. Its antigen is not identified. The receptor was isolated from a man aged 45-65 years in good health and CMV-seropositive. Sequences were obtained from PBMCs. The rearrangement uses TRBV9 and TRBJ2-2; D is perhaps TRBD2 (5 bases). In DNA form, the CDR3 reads TGTGCCAGCAACCGGGAACTCGCCGCCGGGGAGCTGTTTTTT. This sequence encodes CASNRELAAGELFF. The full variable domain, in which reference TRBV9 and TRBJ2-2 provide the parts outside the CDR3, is DSGVTQTPKHLITATGQRVTLRCSPRSGDLSVYWYQQSLDQGLQFLIQYYNGEERAKGNILERFSAQQFPDLHSELNLSSLELGDSALYFCASNRELAAGELFFGEGSRLTVL.